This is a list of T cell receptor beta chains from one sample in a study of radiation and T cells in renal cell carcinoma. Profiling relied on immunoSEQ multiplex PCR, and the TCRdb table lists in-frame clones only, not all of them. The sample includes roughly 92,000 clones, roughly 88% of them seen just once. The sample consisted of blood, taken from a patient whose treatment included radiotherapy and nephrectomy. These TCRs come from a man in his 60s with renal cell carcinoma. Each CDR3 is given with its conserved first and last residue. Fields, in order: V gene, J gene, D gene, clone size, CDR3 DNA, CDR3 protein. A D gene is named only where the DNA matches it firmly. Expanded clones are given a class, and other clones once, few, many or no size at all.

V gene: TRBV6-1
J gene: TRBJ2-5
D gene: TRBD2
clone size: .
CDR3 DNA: TGTGCCAGCAGCCTGACCGGGACTAGCGTAGAGACCCAGTACTTC
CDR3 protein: CASSLTGTSVETQYF

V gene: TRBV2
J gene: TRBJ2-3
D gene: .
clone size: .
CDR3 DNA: TGTGCCAGCAGTACCGGGACTCCAGGGGATACGCAGTATTTT
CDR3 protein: CASSTGTPGDTQYF

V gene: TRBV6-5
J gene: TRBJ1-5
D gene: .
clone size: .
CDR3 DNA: TGTGCCAGCAGAAAAGTGGGGCCTAGCAATCAGCCCCAGCATTTT
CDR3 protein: CASRKVGPSNQPQHF

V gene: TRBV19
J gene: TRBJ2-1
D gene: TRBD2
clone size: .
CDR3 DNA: TGTGCCAGTAGCCTCAGTACTAGCGGGTATTCTAGAGGGCTAAATGAGCAGTTCTTC
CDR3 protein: CASSLSTSGYSRGLNEQFF

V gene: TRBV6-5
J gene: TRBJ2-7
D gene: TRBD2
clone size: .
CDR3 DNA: TGTGCCAGCAGTACGACTAGCGGGAGGCCATACGAGCAGTACTTC
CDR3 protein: CASSTTSGRPYEQYF

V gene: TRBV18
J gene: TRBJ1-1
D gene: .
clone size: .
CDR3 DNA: TGTGCCAGCTCACCGACGACAGTGAACACTGAAGCTTTCTTT
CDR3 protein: CASSPTTVNTEAFF

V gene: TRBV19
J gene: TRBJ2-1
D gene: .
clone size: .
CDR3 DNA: TGTGCCAGTAGTATAGATCCCAGGGTTGGCTCCTACAATGAGCAGTTCTTC
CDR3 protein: CASSIDPRVGSYNEQFF

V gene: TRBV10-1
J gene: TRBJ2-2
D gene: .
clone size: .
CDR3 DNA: TGCGCCAGCAGCCCGACAGGGTTGGAGGGAGCGAACACCGGGGAGCTGTTTTTT
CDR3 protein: CASSPTGLEGANTGELFF

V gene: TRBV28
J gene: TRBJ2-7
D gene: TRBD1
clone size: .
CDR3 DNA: TGTGCCAGCAGTTTTCCGGGACAGGGGGCCCCGGTAAACGAGCAGTACTTC
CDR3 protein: CASSFPGQGAPVNEQYF

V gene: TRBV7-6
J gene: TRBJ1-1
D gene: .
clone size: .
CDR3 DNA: TGTGCCAGCAGCTTAAGTGGGAGGGGGGCTATGAACACTGAAGCTTTCTTT
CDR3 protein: CASSLSGRGAMNTEAFF

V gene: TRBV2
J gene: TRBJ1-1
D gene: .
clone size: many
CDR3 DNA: TGTGCCAGCAGCGCTCTGACAGGTATGAACACTGAAGCTTTCTTT
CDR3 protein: CASSALTGMNTEAFF

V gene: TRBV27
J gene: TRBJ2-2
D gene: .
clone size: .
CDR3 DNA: TGTGCCAGCAGTTTCGTGGGGGAATCCGGGGAGCTGTTTTTT
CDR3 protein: CASSFVGESGELFF

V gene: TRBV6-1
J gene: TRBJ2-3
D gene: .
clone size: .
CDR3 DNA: TGTGCCAGCAGTACCCAGCGAGGGCTAATAGATACGCAGTATTTT
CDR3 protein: CASSTQRGLIDTQYF

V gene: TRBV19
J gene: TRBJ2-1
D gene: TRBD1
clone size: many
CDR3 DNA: TGTGCCAGTAGTCCGGGACAGGGGGTTAGTTTCTACAATGAGCAGTTCTTC
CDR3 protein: CASSPGQGVSFYNEQFF

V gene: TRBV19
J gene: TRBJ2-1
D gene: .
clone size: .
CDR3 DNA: TGTGCCAGTAGTCCTATTGGCGCGAATGAGCAGTTCTTC
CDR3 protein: CASSPIGANEQFF

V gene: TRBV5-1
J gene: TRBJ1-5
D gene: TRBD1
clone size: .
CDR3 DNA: TGCGCCAGCAGCCCGGGGACAGGGTGGGGTGGTAGCAATCAGCCCCAGCATTTT
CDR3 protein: CASSPGTGWGGSNQPQHF

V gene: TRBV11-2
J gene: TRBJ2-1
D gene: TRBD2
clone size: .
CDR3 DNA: TGTGCCAGCAGCTTCGCGGAGGGGAGGGTTGAGAATGAGCAGTTCTTC
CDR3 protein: CASSFAEGRVENEQFF

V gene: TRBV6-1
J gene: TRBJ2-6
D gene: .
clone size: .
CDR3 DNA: TGTGCCAGCAAGGAAATGTCTGGGGCCAACGTCCTGACTTTC
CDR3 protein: CASKEMSGANVLTF

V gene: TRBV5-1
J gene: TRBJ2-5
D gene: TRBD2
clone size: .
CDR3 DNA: TGCGCCAGCAGCCGAAACCCGAGACTAGCGTACACACAAGAGACCCAGTACTTC
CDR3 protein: CASSRNPRLAYTQETQYF

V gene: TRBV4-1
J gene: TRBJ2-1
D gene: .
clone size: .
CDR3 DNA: TGCGCCAGCAGCCAAGATGATACGGGAGTGTCCGGGTTCTTC
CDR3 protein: CASSQDDTGVSGFF

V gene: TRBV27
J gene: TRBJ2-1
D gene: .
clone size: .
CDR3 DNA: TGTGCCAGCAGCAGGGGTCCTAGCTCCTACAATGAGCAGTTCTTC
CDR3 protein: CASSRGPSSYNEQFF

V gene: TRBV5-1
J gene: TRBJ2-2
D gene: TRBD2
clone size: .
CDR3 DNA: TGCGCCAGCAGCTACGACATAGCGGGAGCTGTCGGGGAGCTGTTTTTT
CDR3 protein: CASSYDIAGAVGELFF

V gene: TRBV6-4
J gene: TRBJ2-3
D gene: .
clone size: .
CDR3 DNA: TGTGCCAGCAGTGACTCGTGGACAGAGCCCACAGATACGCAGTATTTT
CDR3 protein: CASSDSWTEPTDTQYF

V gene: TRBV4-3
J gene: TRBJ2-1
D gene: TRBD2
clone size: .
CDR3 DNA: TGCGCCAGCAGCCAAGAGGGGAGCGGGATTTACAATGAGCAGTTCTTC
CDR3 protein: CASSQEGSGIYNEQFF

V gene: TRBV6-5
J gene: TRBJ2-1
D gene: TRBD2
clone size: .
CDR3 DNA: TGTGCCAGCAGTTCCCAACGCGGCGGGAGAGGCGGTGAGCAGTTCTTC
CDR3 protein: CASSSQRGGRGGEQFF

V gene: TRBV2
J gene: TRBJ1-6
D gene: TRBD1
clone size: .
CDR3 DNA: TGTGCCAGCAGAACAGGGGAGGAATCACCCCTCCACTTT
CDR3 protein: CASRTGEESPLHF

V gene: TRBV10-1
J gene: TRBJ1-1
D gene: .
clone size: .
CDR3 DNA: TGCGCCAGCAGTGAGTCATCGGGGGGCACTGAAGCTTTCTTT
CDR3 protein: CASSESSGGTEAFF

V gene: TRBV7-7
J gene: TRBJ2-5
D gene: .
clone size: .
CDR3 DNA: TGTGCCAGCAGCCCAGGGGTCCAAGAGACCCAGTACTTC
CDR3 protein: CASSPGVQETQYF

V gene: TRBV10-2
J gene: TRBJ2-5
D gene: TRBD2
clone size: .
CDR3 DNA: TGCGCCAGCAGTGACTCGACTAGCGGAGAAGAGACCCAGTACTTC
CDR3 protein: CASSDSTSGEETQYF

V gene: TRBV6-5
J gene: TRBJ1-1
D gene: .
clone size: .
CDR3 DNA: TGTGCCAGCAGTTACGACAGGAGAGACACTGAAGCTTTCTTT
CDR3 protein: CASSYDRRDTEAFF

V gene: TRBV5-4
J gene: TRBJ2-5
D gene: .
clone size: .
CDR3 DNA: TGTGCCAGCAGCTTGGTGGGGCGAGAGACCCAGTACTTC
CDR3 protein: CASSLVGRETQYF

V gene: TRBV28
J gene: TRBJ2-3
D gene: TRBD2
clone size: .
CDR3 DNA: TGTGCCAGCAAAACGACCGGGACTAGCGGGAGGTCTAGCACAGATACGCAGTATTTT
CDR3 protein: CASKTTGTSGRSSTDTQYF

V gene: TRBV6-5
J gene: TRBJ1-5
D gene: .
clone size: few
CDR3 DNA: TGTGCCAGCAGTCTCTCCGGGGGTTTGCAGCCCCAGCATTTT
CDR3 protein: CASSLSGGLQPQHF

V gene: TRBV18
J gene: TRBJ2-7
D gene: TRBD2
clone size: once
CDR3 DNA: TGTGCCAGCTCCCCCGGGACTAGCAGCTCCTACGAGCAGTACTTC
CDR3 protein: CASSPGTSSSYEQYF

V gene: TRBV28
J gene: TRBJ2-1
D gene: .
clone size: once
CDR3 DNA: TGTGCCAGCAGTAGGGGGTACAATGAGCAGTTCTTC
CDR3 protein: CASSRGYNEQFF

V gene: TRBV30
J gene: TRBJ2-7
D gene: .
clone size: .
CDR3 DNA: TGTGCCTGGAGTGACCCTATTCGTCGGGCAGTTCCATTCTCGGAGCAGTACTTC
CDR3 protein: CAWSDPIRRAVPFSEQYF

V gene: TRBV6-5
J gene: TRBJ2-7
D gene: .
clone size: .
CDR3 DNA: TGTGCCAGCAGCCAGCGGCACGAGCAGTACTTC
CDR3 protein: CASSQRHEQYF

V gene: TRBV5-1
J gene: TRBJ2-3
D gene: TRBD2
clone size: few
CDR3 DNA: TGCGCCAGCAGCTTCGGGCAGCGGGGGAGCACAGATACGCAGTATTTT
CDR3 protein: CASSFGQRGSTDTQYF

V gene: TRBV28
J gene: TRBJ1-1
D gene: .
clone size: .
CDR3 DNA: TGTGCCAGCGCGGCGCAGGGATTTACTGAAGCTTTCTTT
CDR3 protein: CASAAQGFTEAFF

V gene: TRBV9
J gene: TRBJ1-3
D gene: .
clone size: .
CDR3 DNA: TGTGCCAGCAGCGTTCAGACAGGTTTCTCTGGAAACACCATATATTTT
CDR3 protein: CASSVQTGFSGNTIYF

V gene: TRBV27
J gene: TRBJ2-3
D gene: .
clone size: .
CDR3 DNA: TGTGCCAGCAAGACGGGAGTAGCAGATACGCAGTATTTT
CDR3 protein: CASKTGVADTQYF

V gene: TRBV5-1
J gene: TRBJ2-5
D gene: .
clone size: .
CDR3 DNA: TGCGCCAGCAGCCCCAGTCTTAGCCTAGAGACCCAGTACTTC
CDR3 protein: CASSPSLSLETQYF

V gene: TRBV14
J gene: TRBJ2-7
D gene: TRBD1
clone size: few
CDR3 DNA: TGTGCCAGCAGCCAAGCCGGGACAGGGGTTTTAAGGACCTACGAGCAGTACTTC
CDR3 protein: CASSQAGTGVLRTYEQYF

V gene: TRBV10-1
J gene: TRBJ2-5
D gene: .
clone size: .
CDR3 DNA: TGCGCCAGCAGTGATCGTCAGGGCCGGGAGACCCAGTACTTC
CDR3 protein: CASSDRQGRETQYF

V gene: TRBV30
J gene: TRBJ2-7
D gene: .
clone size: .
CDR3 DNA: TGTGCCTGGAGTGTACGAGCGGTCTACGAGCAGTACTTC
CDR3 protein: CAWSVRAVYEQYF

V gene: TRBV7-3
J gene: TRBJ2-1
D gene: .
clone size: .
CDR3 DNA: TGTGCCAGCAGCTTTACGTCTCGAGATGAGCAGTTCTTC
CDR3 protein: CASSFTSRDEQFF

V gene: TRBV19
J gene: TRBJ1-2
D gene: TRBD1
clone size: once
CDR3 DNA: TGTGCCAGTACCCCGGGACAGGGGGCGGGTGGCTACACCTTC
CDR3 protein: CASTPGQGAGGYTF

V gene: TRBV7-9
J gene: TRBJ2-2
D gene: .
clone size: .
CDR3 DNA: TGTGCCAGCAGGAACGACGGCACCGGGGAGCTGTTTTTT
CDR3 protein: CASRNDGTGELFF

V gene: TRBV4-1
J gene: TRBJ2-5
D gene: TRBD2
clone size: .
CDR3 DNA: TGCGCCAGCAGCCAAGATTTAAGCGGGAGGGCCCAAGAGACCCAGTACTTC
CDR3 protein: CASSQDLSGRAQETQYF

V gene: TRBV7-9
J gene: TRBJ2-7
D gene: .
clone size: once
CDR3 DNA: TGTGCCAGCAGCTTAGACCCAAGGGGATCCGAGCAGTACTTC
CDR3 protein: CASSLDPRGSEQYF

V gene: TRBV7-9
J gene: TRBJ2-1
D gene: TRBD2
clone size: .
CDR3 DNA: TGTGCCGTTCGAGTAGGTAGCGGGAGCAATGAGCAGTTCTTC
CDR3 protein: CAVRVGSGSNEQFF

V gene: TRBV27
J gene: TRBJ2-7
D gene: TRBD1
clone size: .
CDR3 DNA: TGTGCCAGCAGCCCCCGCGACAGGGCATCCTACGAGCAGTACTTC
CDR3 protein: CASSPRDRASYEQYF

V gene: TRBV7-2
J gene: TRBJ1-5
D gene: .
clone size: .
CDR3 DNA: TGTGCCAGCAGCCCGCAACCGGGACAAATCAATCAGCCCCAGCATTTT
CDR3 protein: CASSPQPGQINQPQHF

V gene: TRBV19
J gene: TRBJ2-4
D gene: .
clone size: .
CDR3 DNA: TGTGCCGGGACGCCTCCGTTCAAAAACATTCAGTACTTC
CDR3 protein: CAGTPPFKNIQYF

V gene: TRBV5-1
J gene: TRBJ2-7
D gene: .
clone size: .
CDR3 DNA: TGCGCCAGCAGCCCCGGAAGGGCCTTCGAGCAGTACTTC
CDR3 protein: CASSPGRAFEQYF